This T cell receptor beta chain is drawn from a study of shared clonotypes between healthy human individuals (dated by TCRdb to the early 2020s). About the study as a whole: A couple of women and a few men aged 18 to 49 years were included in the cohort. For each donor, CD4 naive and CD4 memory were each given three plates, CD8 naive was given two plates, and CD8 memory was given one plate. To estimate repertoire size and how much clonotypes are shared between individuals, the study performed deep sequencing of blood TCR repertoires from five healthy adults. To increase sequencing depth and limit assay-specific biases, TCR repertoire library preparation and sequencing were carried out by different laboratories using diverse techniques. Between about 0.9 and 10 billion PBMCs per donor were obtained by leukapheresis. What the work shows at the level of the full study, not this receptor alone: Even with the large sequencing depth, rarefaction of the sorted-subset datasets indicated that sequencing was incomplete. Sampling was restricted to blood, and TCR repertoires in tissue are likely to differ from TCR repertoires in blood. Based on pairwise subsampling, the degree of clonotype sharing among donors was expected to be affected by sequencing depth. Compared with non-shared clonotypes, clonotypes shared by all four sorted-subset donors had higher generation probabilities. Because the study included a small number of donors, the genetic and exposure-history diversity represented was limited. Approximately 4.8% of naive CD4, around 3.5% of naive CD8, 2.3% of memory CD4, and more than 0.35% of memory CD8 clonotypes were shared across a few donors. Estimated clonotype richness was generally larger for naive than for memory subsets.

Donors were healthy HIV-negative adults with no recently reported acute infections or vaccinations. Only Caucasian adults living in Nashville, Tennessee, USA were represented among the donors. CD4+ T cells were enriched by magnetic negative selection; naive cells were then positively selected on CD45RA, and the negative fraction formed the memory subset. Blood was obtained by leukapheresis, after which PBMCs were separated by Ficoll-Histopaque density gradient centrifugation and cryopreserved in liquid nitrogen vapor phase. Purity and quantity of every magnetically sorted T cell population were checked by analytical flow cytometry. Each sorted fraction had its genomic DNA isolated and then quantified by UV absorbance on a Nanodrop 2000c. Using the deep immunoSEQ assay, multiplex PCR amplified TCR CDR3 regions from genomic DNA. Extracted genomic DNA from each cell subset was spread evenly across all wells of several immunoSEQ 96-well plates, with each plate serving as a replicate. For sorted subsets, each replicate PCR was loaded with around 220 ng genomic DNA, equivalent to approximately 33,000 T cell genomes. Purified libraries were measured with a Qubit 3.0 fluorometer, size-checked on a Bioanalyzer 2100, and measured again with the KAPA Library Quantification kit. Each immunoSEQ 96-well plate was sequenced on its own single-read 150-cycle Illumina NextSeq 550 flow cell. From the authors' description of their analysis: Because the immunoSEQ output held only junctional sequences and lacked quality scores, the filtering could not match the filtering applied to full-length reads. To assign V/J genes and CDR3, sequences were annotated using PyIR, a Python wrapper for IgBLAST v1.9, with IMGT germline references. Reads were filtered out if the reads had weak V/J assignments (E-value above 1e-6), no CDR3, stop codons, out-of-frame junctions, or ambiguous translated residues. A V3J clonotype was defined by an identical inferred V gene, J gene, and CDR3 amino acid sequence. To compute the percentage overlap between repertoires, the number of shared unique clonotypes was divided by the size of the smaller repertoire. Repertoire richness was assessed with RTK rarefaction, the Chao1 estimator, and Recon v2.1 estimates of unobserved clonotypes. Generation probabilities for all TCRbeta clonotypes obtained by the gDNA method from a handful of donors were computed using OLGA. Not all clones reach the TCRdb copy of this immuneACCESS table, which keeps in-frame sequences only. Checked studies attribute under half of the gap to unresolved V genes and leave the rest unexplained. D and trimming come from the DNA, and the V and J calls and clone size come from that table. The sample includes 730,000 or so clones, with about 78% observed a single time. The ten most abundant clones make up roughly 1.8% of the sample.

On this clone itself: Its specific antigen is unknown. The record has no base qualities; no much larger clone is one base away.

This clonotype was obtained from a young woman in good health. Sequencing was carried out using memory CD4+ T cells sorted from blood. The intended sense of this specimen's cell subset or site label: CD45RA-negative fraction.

The CDR3 corresponds to CASSQDQDQGEKLFF. The DNA sequence is as follows: TGCGCCAGCAGCCAAGATCAGGACCAGGGTGAAAAACTGTTTTTT. The rearrangement joined TRBV4-1 to TRBJ1-4, and possibly TRBD1, on 5 matching bases. The junction shows trimming of 0 bases on V and 7 bases on J, plus 12 bases between the germline ends. The germline V gene sets CDR1 to MGHRA and CDR2 to YSYEKL. From cysteine to phenylalanine, the CDR3 is 15 amino acids long. Solely the CDR3 DNA is kept, with 45 bases framed from the first base.